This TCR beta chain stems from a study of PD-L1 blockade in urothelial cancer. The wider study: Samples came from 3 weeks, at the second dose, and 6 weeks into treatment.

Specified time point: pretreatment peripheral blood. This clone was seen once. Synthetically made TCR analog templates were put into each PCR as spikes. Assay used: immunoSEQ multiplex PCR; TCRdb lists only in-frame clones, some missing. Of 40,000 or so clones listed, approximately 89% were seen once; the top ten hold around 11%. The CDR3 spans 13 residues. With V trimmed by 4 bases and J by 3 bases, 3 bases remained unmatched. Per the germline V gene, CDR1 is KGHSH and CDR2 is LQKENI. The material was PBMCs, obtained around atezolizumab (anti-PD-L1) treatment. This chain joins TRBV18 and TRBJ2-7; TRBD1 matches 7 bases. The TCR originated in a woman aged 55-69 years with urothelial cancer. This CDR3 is CASSRGQFYEQYF. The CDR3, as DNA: TGTGCCAGCTCACGGGGACAGTTCTACGAGCAGTACTTC.